These 9 T cell receptor beta chains were sequenced from one sample in a study of spatial heterogeneity in lung cancer. From the 5' RACE reads, TCRdb called clonotypes with MiXCR, one entry per CDR3 protein. The sample consists of tens of thousands of distinct CDR3 sequences, about an eighth of them appearing once. Described time point: blood at routine non-recurrence follow-up after resection. The material was PBMCs, obtained at follow-up. The receptors were gathered from a male donor with early-stage non-small cell lung cancer.

This clonotype was recorded many times. The chain combines TRBV12-3 or TRBV12-4 with TRBJ2-5, with D uncertain. V lost 6 bases to trimming and J lost 0 bases, with 8 bases between them. This CDR3 has 13 residues. This CDR3 reads CASSSRDQETQYF. DNA of the CDR3: TGTGCCAGCAGCTCTCGGGACCAAGAGACCCAGTACTTC.

This clonotype was observed at least ten times. This chain links TRBV6-6 with TRBJ2-3, with 12 bases that match TRBD2. The length of the CDR3 is 16 residues. With 0 bases clipped from V and 9 bases from J, the junction kept 7 bases outside the gene matches. Germline V CDR1 and CDR2: MNHNY, SVGAGI (reference sequence). CDR3 in amino acids: CASSYSQRLAGVTQYF. The DNA for the CDR3 is TGTGCCAGCAGTTACTCCCAAAGACTAGCGGGAGTAACGCAGTATTTT.

The V call is TRBV10-3, the J call TRBJ1-6; D is unclear. Germline V gene lookup returns CDR1 ENHRY and CDR2 SYGVKD. CDR3 size: 13 residues. The V and J ends lost 7 bases and 10 bases respectively, with 14 bases between them. CDR3 amino acids: CAIKNDADSPLHF. CDR3 DNA sequence: TGTGCCATCAAAAACGATGCAGACTCACCCCTCCACTTT.

The rearrangement joins TRBV27 to TRBJ1-2, with 9 nucleotides matching TRBD1. The V gene end was trimmed by 4 bases and the J gene end by 8 bases; junction bases not matched to a gene: 5. This CDR3 is 13 amino acids long. Germline V CDR1 and CDR2: MNHEY, SMNVEV (reference sequence). CDR3: CASSYTQGAGYTF. Written as DNA, the CDR3 is TGTGCCAGCAGTTATACACAGGGGGCGGGCTACACCTTC.

This clonotype was counted ten times or more. The chain recombines TRBV20-1 with TRBJ1-2, with TRBD1 matching over 8 bases. Germline lookup yields CDR1 DFQATT and CDR2 SNEGSKA (reference sequence). This CDR3 has 17 residues. The V gene end was trimmed by 6 bases and the J gene end by 5 bases; junction bases not matched to a gene: 20. The CDR3 sequence: CSAPQGSGGGYYYGYTF. The CDR3 nucleotides are TGCAGTGCCCCCCAGGGTTCAGGGGGCGGCTACTATTATGGCTACACCTTC.

This clonotype was counted a few times. The chain is built from TRBV12-3 or TRBV12-4 and TRBJ2-3, with TRBD2 as a possible D gene (5 bases). This CDR3 has 14 residues. V lost 5 bases and J lost 0, with 9 bases in between. CDR3 in amino acids: CASSPGSSTDTQYF. The CDR3 DNA sequence: TGTGCCAGCAGTCCGGGGTCTAGCACAGATACGCAGTATTTT.

This clonotype was recorded many times. This chain links TRBV3-1 with TRBJ2-7, with D uncertain. V lost 8 bases and J 7 bases, leaving 21 bases between the germline ends. The germline gives CDR1 LGHDT, CDR2 YNNKEL (reference sequence). This CDR3 has 14 amino acids. The CDR3 bases are TGTGCCAGCCGAGGCAGGACGGATTCTCTTGAGCAGTACTTC. Protein: CASRGRTDSLEQYF.

At least ten counts were recorded for this clonotype. This chain uses TRBV2 with TRBJ2-7; D unresolved. V was cut by 2 bases and J by 1 base, with 9 bases left in between. Germline lookup yields CDR1 SNHLY and CDR2 FYNNEI. The CDR3 contains 14 residues. The CDR3 protein is CASSEQDWSYEQYF. In DNA, the CDR3 is TGTGCCAGCAGTGAACAGGATTGGTCCTACGAGCAGTACTTC.

The rearrangement joins TRBV7-9 to TRBJ2-7; D possibly corresponds to TRBD1 (6 bases). The V end lost 4 bases, the J end lost 6 bases, and 10 bases lay between the germline ends. The CDR3 consists of 12 residues. CDR1 and CDR2 from the germline V gene are SEHNR and FQNEAQ (reference sequence). CDR3 coding DNA: TGTGCCAGCAGCTCAGGGGAAGGCGAGCAGTACTTC. Its protein product is CASSSGEGEQYF.